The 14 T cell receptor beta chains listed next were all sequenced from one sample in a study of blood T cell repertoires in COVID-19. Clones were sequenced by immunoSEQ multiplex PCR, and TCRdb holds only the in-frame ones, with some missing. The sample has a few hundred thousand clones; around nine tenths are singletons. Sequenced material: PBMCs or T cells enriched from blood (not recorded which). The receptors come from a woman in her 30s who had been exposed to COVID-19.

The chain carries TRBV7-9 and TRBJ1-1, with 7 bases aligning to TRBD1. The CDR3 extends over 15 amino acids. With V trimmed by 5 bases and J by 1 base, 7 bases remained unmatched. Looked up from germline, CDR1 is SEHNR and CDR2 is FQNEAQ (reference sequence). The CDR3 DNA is TGTGCCAGCAGCCTAGGGGCAGGGGGGAACACTGAAGCTTTCTTT. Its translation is CASSLGAGGNTEAFF.

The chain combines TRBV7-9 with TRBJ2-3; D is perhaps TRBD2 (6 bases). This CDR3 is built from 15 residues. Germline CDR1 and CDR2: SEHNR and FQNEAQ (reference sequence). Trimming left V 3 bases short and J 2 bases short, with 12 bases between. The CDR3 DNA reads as TGTGCCAGCAGCTTTCCGACGGGACTCACAGATACGCAGTATTTT. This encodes CASSFPTGLTDTQYF.

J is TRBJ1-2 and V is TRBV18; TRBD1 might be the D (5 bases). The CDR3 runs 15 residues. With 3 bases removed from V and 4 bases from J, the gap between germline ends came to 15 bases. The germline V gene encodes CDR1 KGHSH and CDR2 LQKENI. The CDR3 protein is CASSPDSFQTYGYTF. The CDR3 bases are TGTGCCAGCTCACCTGACAGCTTCCAGACCTATGGCTACACCTTC.

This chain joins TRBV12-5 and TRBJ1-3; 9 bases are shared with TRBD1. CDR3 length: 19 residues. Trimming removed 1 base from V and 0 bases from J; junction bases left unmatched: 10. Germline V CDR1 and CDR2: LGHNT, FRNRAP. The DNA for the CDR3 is TGTGCTAGTGGTTTGGACAGGGGGCTTACCCCCTCCTCTGGAAACACCATATATTTT. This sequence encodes CASGLDRGLTPSSGNTIYF.

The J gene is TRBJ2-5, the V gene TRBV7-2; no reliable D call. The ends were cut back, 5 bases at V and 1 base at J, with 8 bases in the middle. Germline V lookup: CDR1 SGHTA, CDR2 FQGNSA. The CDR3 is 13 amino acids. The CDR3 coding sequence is TGTGCCAGCAGCCGAGGCAGCCAAGAGACCCAGTACTTC. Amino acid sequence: CASSRGSQETQYF.

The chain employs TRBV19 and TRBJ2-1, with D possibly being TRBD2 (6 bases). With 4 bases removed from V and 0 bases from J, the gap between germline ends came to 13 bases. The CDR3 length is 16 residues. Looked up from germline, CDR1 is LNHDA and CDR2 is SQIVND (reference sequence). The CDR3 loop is CASSRGSGSSYNEQFF. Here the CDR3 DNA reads TGTGCCAGTAGTAGGGGTAGCGGATCCTCCTACAATGAGCAGTTCTTC.

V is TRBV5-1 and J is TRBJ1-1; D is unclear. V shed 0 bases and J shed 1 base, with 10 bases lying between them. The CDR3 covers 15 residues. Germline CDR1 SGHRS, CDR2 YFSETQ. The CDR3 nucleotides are TGCGCCAGCAGCTTGGCCAACAACCCGAACACTGAAGCTTTCTTT. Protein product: CASSLANNPNTEAFF.

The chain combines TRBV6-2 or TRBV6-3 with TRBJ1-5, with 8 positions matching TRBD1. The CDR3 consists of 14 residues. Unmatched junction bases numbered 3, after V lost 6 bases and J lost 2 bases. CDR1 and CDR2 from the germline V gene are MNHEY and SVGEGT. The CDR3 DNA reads TGTGCCAGCAGCCAGACAGGGGGCAATCAGCCCCAGCATTTT. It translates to CASSQTGGNQPQHF.

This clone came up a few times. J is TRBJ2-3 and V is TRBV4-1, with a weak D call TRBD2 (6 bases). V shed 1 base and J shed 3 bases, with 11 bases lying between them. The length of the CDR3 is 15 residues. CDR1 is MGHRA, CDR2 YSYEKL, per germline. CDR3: CASSQGTIWTDTQYF. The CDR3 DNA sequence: TGCGCCAGCAGCCAAGGGACTATTTGGACAGATACGCAGTATTTT.

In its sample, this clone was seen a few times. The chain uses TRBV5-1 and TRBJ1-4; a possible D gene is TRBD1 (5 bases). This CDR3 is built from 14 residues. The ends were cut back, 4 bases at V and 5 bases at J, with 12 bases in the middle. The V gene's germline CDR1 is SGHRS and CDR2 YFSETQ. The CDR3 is CASSATAFNEKLFF. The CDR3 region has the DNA TGCGCCAGCAGCGCGACAGCCTTCAATGAAAAACTGTTTTTT.

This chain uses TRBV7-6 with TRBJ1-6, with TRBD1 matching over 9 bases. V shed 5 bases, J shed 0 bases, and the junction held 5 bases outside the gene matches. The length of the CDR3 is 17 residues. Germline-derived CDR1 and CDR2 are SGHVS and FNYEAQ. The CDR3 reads CASSPGQGGSYNSPLHF. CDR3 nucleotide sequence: TGTGCCAGCAGCCCGGGACAGGGAGGCTCCTATAATTCACCCCTCCACTTT. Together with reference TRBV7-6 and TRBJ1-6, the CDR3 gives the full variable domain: GAGVSQSPRYKVTKRGQDVALRCDPISGHVSLYWYRQALGQGPEFLTYFNYEAQQDKSGLPNDRFSAERPEGSISTLTIQRTEQRDSAMYRCASSPGQGGSYNSPLHFGNGTRLTVT.

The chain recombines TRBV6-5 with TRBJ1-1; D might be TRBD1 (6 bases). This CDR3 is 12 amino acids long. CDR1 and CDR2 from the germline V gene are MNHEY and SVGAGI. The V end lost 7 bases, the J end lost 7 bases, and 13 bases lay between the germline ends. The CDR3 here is CASTHGGREAFF. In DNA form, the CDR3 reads TGTGCCAGCACCCACGGGGGGCGTGAAGCTTTCTTT.

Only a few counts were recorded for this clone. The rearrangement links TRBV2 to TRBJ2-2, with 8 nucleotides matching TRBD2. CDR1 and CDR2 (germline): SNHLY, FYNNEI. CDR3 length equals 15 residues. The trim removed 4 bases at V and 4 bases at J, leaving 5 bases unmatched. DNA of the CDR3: TGTGCCAGCAGTGTGACTAGCGCATTCACCGGGGAGCTGTTTTTT. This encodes CASSVTSAFTGELFF.

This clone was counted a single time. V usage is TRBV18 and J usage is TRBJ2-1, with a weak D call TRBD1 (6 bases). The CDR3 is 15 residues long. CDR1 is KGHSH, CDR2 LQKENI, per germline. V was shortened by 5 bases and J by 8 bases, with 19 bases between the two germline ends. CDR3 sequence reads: CASSWGREGGDEQFF. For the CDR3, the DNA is TGTGCCAGCTCATGGGGCAGGGAAGGGGGAGATGAGCAGTTCTTC.